This section outlines one TCR beta chain sequence together with its context. Its specificity is unknown. This entry comes from a study of a mutant IDH1 vaccine in newly diagnosed glioma. Background on the study: Eight vaccinations reached patients in weeks 1, 3, 5, 7, 11, 15, 19 and 23.

Time point given: week 23, last vaccination. Every vaccine dose comprised 300 ug of mutant IDH1 20-mer peptide plus topical imiquimod. Sequenced by immunoSEQ multiplex PCR; TCRdb stores in-frame clones only, minus some. The table has about 65,000 clones, about 85% seen once. This receptor was identified in a young man with glioma. The specimen comprised PBMCs, sampled from a glioma patient whose treatment included an IDH1 peptide vaccine.

The CDR3 loop reads CASSQGSDRTYEQYF. DNA of the CDR3: TGTGCCAGCAGCCAAGGGTCGGACAGAACCTACGAGCAGTACTTC. V is TRBV4-2 and J is TRBJ2-7, with D tentatively TRBD1 (6 bases). From germline, CDR1 is LGHNA and CDR2 YNFKEQ. V was cut by 1 base and J by 2 bases, with 12 bases left in between. The CDR3 covers 15 residues.